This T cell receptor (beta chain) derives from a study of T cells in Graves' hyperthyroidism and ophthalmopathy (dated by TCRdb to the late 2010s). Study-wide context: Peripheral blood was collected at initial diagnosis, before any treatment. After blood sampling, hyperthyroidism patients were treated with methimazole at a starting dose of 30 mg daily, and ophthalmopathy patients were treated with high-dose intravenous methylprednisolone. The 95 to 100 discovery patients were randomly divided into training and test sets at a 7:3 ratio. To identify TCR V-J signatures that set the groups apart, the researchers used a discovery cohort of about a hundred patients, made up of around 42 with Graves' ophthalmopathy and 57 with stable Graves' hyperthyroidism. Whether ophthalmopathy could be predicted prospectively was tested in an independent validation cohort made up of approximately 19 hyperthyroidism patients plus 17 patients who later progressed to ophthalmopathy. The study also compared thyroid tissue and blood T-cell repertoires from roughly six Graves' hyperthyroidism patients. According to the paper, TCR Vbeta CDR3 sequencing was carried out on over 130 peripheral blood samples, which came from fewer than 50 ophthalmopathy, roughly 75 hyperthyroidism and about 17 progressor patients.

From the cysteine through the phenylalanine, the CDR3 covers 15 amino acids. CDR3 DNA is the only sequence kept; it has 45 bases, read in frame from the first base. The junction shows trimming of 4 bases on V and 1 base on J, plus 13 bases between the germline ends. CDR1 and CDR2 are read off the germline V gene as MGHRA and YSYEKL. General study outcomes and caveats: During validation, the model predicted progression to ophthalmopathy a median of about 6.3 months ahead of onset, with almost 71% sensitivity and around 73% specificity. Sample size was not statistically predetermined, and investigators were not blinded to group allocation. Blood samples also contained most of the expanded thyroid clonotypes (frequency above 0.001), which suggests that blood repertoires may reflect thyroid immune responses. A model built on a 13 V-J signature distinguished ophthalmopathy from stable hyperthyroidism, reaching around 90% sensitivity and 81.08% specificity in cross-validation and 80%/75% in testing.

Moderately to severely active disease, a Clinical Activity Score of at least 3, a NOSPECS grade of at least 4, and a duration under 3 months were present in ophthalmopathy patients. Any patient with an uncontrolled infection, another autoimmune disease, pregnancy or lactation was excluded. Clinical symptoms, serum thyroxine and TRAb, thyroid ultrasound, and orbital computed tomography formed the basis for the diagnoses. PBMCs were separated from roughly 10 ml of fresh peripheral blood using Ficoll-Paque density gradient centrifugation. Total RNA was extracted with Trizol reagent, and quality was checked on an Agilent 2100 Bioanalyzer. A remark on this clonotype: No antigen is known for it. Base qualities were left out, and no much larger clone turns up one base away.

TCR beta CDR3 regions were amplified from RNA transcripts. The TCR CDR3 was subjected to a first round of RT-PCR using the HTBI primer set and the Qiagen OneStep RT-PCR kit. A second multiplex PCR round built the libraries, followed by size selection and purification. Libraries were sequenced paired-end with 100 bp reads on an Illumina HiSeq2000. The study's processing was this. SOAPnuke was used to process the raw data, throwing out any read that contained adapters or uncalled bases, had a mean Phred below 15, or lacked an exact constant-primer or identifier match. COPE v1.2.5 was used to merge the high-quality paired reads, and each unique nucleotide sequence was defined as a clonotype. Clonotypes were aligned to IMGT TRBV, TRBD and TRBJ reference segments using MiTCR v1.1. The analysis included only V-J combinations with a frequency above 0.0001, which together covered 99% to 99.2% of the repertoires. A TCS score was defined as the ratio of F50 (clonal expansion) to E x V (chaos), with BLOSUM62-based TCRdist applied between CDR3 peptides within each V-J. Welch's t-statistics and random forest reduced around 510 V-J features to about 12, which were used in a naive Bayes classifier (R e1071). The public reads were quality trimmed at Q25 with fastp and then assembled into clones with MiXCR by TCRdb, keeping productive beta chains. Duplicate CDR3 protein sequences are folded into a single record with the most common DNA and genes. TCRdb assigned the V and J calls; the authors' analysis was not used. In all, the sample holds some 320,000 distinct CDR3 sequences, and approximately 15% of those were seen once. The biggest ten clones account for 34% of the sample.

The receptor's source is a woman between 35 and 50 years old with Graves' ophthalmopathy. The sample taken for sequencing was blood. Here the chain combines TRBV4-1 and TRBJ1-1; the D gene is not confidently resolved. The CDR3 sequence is CASSRTPSQNTEAFF. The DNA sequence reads TGCGCCAGCAGCCGGACCCCATCCCAGAACACTGAAGCTTTCTTT.